This TCR beta chain emerged from a study of early T cells in non-severe SARS-CoV-2 infection. TCRdb re-called the 5' RACE reads with MiXCR, one entry per CDR3 protein. The data show tens of thousands of distinct CDR3 sequences, about 7.7% seen once. The junction had 5 bases not matched to a gene; V was cut back by 5 bases and J by 8 bases. This CDR3 spans 14 amino acids. Germline assignment: CDR1 DFQATT and CDR2 SNEGSKA (reference sequence). This chain connects TRBV20-1 to TRBJ2-1; 14 nucleotides line up with TRBD2. The clonotype comes from an adult who was a healthcare worker with PCR-confirmed SARS-CoV-2 infection or an uninfected control (not recorded which). The sample was whole blood, taken at baseline. Here the CDR3 DNA reads TGCAGTGCTCCGACTAGCGGGAGGGCCCATGAGCAGTTCTTC. Its translation is CSAPTSGRAHEQFF.